This passage covers 22 T cell receptor beta chains from one sample sequenced in a study of T-cell reconstitution after alpha-beta-depleted transplantation in children. It was with unique molecular identifiers that the TCRbeta library was prepared. TCRdb analysed the PCR reads with MiXCR anew, one entry per CDR3 protein. The sample includes hundreds of thousands of distinct CDR3 sequences, 11% seen only once; the top ten take 28%. Sequences were derived from PBMCs, sampled before TCRalphabeta/CD19-depleted stem cell transplant. These receptors were collected from a child under three years old with acute myeloid leukemia, due to receive a stem cell transplant.

Ten or more counts support this clonotype. The rearrangement uses TRBV5-1 and TRBJ2-5, with TRBD2 matching over 9 bases. CDR1 is SGHRS and CDR2 is YFSETQ in the germline V gene. The CDR3 runs 14 residues. The J segment lost 5 bases and the V segment lost 1 base, leaving 3 bases of the junction unmatched. The CDR3 sequence: CASSLPTSGETQYF. CDR3 DNA: TGCGCCAGCAGCTTGCCTACTAGCGGGGAGACCCAGTACTTC.

The chain couples TRBV4-2 to TRBJ1-4; TRBD1 matches at 8 bases. V shed 4 bases and J 7 bases; nucleotides not matched to a gene: 8. The CDR3 has 15 amino acids. Germline CDR1 and CDR2: LGHNA and YNFKEQ. This chain's CDR3 is CASSPQDREAEKLFF. In DNA form, the CDR3 reads TGTGCCAGCAGCCCCCAGGACAGGGAGGCTGAAAAACTGTTTTTT.

This clonotype was seen at least ten times. The V and J genes are TRBV6-2 or TRBV6-3 and TRBJ2-3; D possibly corresponds to TRBD2 (5 bases). V shed 6 bases and J shed 4 bases, with 20 bases lying between them. The CDR3 is 16 residues long. CDR1 is MNHEY, CDR2 SVGEGT, per germline. CDR3 region: CASRTAGLLRADTQYF. The DNA of the CDR3 is TGTGCCAGCAGAACTGCGGGCCTCTTAAGGGCAGATACGCAGTATTTT.

This clonotype was counted many times. The rearrangement joins TRBV6-5 to TRBJ1-1, with a possible D match to TRBD1 (6 bases). Germline values: CDR1 MNHEY, CDR2 SVGAGI. This CDR3 comprises 16 residues. V lost 0 bases to trimming and J lost 3 bases, with 14 bases between them. Here the CDR3 reads CASSYSAAGVDTEAFF. CDR3 bases: TGTGCCAGCAGTTACTCGGCGGCAGGGGTGGACACTGAAGCTTTCTTT.

This clonotype came up many times. This chain links TRBV28 with TRBJ2-7; D tentatively reads TRBD1 or TRBD2 (5 bases each). The CDR3 extends over 14 amino acids. CDR1 is MDHEN and CDR2 is SYDVKM in the germline V gene. Trimming removed 7 bases from V and 4 bases from J, with 17 bases in between. The CDR3 here is CASTMGAGRYEQYF. The CDR3 DNA reads as TGTGCCAGCACCATGGGAGCAGGGAGATACGAGCAGTACTTC.

The chain recombines TRBV19 with TRBJ2-7, with 9 positions matching TRBD1. The V gene's germline CDR1 is LNHDA and CDR2 SQIVND (reference sequence). The V gene end was trimmed by 6 bases and the J gene end by 2 bases; junction bases not matched to a gene: 11. The CDR3 is made up of 16 amino acids. The CDR3 region has the DNA TGTGCCAGTAGCATCAAAGGACAGGGGTCAGCCTACGAGCAGTACTTC. Its protein product is CASSIKGQGSAYEQYF. Looking up the rest from reference TRBV19 and TRBJ2-7 gives the full variable domain: DGGITQSPKYLFRKEGQNVTLSCEQNLNHDAMYWYRQDPGQGLRLIYYSQIVNDFQKGDIAEGYSVSREKKESFPLTVTSAQKNPTAFYLCASSIKGQGSAYEQYFGPGTRLTVT.

This clonotype was seen ten or more times. The J gene is TRBJ1-1, the V gene TRBV3-1; the D is unclear. CDR1 is LGHDT and CDR2 is YNNKEL in the germline V gene (reference sequence). Trimming cost V 5 bases and J 1 base, with 17 bases left between them. There are 16 residues in the CDR3. The CDR3 reads CASSYNIKRKNTEAFF. The CDR3 nucleotides are TGTGCCAGCAGCTACAATATAAAGAGGAAGAACACTGAAGCTTTCTTT.

With regard to this clonotype: Since a much larger clone is just one base distant, this may be a read error. The chain carries TRBV20-1 and TRBJ2-1; D unresolved. The length of the CDR3 is 13 residues. Looked up from germline, CDR1 is DFQATT and CDR2 is SNEGSKA (reference sequence). CDR3 loop: CSARDTSCNEQFF. DNA of the CDR3: TGCAGTGCTAGAGATACCTCCTGCAATGAGCAGTTCTTC.

This clonotype has a count of ten or more. The chain carries TRBV18 and TRBJ2-3; 13 bases are shared with TRBD2. Trimming removed 5 bases from V and 3 bases from J; junction bases left unmatched: 2. Germline CDR1 reads KGHSH; CDR2 reads LQKENI. CDR3 length: 15 residues. Written as DNA, the CDR3 is TGTGCCAGCTCAAGACTAGCGGGAGGTACAGATACGCAGTATTTT. Translating gives CASSRLAGGTDTQYF.

The chain recombines TRBV12-3 or TRBV12-4 with TRBJ2-1, with D tentatively TRBD2 (5 bases). The CDR3 length is 12 residues. Trimming took off 8 bases at V and 8 bases at J, with 13 bases between the two ends. The CDR3 spells CASLRGVDEQFF. CDR3 coding DNA: TGTGCCAGCCTCCGGGGAGTTGATGAGCAGTTCTTC.

In this sample, this clonotype turned up many times. The V call is TRBV7-9, the J call TRBJ1-4; D not certain. Trimming cost V 5 bases and J 0 bases, with 10 bases left between them. The CDR3 has 15 residues. Germline V gene data show CDR1 as SEHNR and CDR2 as FQNEAQ (reference sequence). The CDR3 is CASSLYPATNEKLFF. The CDR3 DNA reads as TGTGCCAGCAGCCTTTACCCGGCAACTAATGAAAAACTGTTTTTT.

At least ten counts were recorded for this clonotype. The rearrangement uses TRBV5-1 and TRBJ1-5; 7 bases fit TRBD1. Trimming removed 4 bases from V and 1 base from J; junction bases left unmatched: 5. This CDR3 is 15 amino acids long. Germline CDR1 SGHRS, CDR2 YFSETQ. Here the CDR3 DNA reads TGCGCCAGCAGCCGGACAGGAGAGAGCAATCAGCCCCAGCATTTT. It translates to CASSRTGESNQPQHF.

As concerns this clonotype: The germline gene is not matched at one end of the junction; a read error may be the cause. The chain links TRBV7-2 to TRBJ2-2; D might be TRBD2 (5 bases). CDR1 SGHTA and CDR2 FQGNSA come from the germline V gene. CDR3 length: 15 residues. The CDR3 protein is CASNLVLSGTGELFF. CDR3 nucleotide sequence: TGTGCCAGCAACTTAGTTTTGAGCGGTACCGGGGAGCTGTTTTTT.

In its sample, this clonotype was seen many times. The gene calls are TRBV14 and TRBJ1-2; possible D gene TRBD1, 5 bases. Germline CDR1 reads SGHDN; CDR2 reads FVKESK. Deletions cut 1 base from V and 2 bases from J, with 11 bases between. CDR3 length equals 15 residues. In DNA, the CDR3 is TGTGCCAGCAGCCAAGTAGAGGGGTGGAACTATGGCTACACCTTC. Amino acids: CASSQVEGWNYGYTF.

There are a few counts of this clonotype. V and J are TRBV11-2 and TRBJ1-2; TRBD1 agrees at 8 bases. Trimming removed 4 bases from V and 7 bases from J; junction bases left unmatched: 5. Germline V lookup: CDR1 SGHAT, CDR2 FQNNGV. The CDR3 is 13 residues long. CDR3 nucleotides: TGTGCCAGCAGCTGGACAGGGCGGCGTGGCTACACCTTC. Protein sequence: CASSWTGRRGYTF.

The chain employs TRBV29-1 and TRBJ2-1, with D perhaps TRBD2 (6 bases). The V end was cut by 2 bases, the J end by 12 bases, with 14 bases between. The V gene's germline CDR1 is SQVTM and CDR2 ANQGSEA. This CDR3 spans 12 amino acids. The CDR3 nucleotides are TGCAGCGTTGAAAGGTTGCGGGGTGTGCAGTTCTTC. It encodes CSVERLRGVQFF.

This clonotype was counted at least ten times. The chain has TRBV5-1 and TRBJ1-1, with 10 nucleotides matching TRBD1. The CDR3 is 16 residues long. V lost 3 bases and J lost 0; bases outside the gene matches: 5. The germline CDR1 and CDR2 sequences are SGHRS and YFSETQ. The CDR3: CASSSGQGFMNTEAFF. In DNA form, the CDR3 reads TGCGCCAGCAGCTCGGGACAGGGGTTCATGAACACTGAAGCTTTCTTT.

This clonotype was picked up a small number of times. This chain uses TRBV20-1 with TRBJ1-1; tentative D call: TRBD1 (5 bases). Trimming removed 6 bases from V and 6 bases from J, with 17 bases in between. The CDR3 runs 13 residues. CDR1 is DFQATT, CDR2 SNEGSKA, per germline (reference sequence). As DNA, the CDR3 is TGCAGTGCGCTGGGACCCGAGGACGCTGAAGCTTTCTTT. Protein: CSALGPEDAEAFF.

There are many counts of this clonotype. The chain has TRBV10-3 and TRBJ1-2; 7 nucleotides line up with TRBD1. Germline lookup yields CDR1 ENHRY and CDR2 SYGVKD. The V segment lost 2 bases and the J segment 5 bases; nucleotides outside the gene matches: 11. The CDR3 loop spans 16 amino acids. CDR3 sequence reads: CAISEPLGQEAYGYTF. CDR3 nucleotide sequence: TGTGCCATCAGTGAGCCCTTAGGACAGGAGGCTTATGGCTACACCTTC.

This clonotype was detected many times. The chain recombines TRBV20-1 with TRBJ2-1; TRBD2 matches 8 bases. Losses at the gene ends were 5 bases for V and 6 bases for J; bases not matched to a gene: 6. The CDR3 has 13 residues. CDR1 and CDR2 from the germline V gene are DFQATT and SNEGSKA (reference sequence). The CDR3 sequence: CSAAQREPNEQFF. The CDR3 DNA reads as TGCAGTGCTGCCCAGCGGGAGCCCAATGAGCAGTTCTTC.

This clonotype came up many times. This chain uses TRBV10-3 with TRBJ2-1; D uncertain. Germline V gene sequence: CDR1 ENHRY, CDR2 SYGVKD. Trimming cost V 4 bases and J 7 bases, with 5 bases left between them. This CDR3 is 11 amino acids long. DNA for the CDR3: TGTGCCATCAGTGCTGGGAATGAGCAGTTCTTC. Protein product: CAISAGNEQFF.

This clonotype came up many times. This chain uses TRBV24-1 with TRBJ2-3; 8 positions match TRBD2. V trimming: 4 bases; J trimming: 7 bases; junction bases outside the gene matches: 24. CDR1 and CDR2 (germline): KGHDR, SFDVKD. The CDR3 is made up of 20 amino acids. CDR3 DNA sequence: TGTGCCACCAGTGACAAAGACGGGGGCTGGAGAGCGGGAGAGTGGAATACGCAGTATTTT. Translated, it gives CATSDKDGGWRAGEWNTQYF.